These T cell receptor beta chains were read from a single sample in a study of T cells in tuberculosis. TCRdb keeps only in-frame clones here, not all; method: immunoSEQ multiplex PCR. The top ten clones hold around 3.3% of a sample with 40,000 to 50,000 clones, 95% of them seen once. Sequenced sample: PBMCs. The receptors derive from a donor aged 10 to 29 with latent tuberculosis or without tuberculosis infection. CDR3s include the opening cysteine and the closing phenylalanine or tryptophan. Fields, in order: V gene, J gene, CDR3 protein.

TRBV6-4,TRBJ2-5,CASSDSASGGQETQYF
TRBV6-4,TRBJ2-2,CASSDGGANTGELFF
TRBV27,TRBJ2-7,CASSHDGNYEQYF
TRBV9,TRBJ1-6,CASSGTELNNSPLHF
TRBV30,TRBJ1-4,CAFQGVDEKLFF
TRBV11-2,TRBJ1-1,CASSLDSSVVTEAFF
TRBV18,TRBJ1-2,CASSPDRGRGGYTF
TRBV12-5,TRBJ1-2,CASGLRDREPLNYGYTF
TRBV9,TRBJ2-2,CASSVGQTGELFF
TRBV25-1,TRBJ1-2,CASSASTGTGANYGYTF
TRBV19,TRBJ2-7,CASRGAYSEQYF
TRBV4-2,TRBJ1-4,CASSQVWGANEKLFF
TRBV27,TRBJ2-5,CASSSLYQETQYF
TRBV19,TRBJ2-2,CASRPSGANTGELFF
TRBV29-1,.,CSVRTASSGNTIYF
TRBV5-1,TRBJ2-3,CASSPDYLVGTQYF
TRBV10-3,TRBJ1-1,CAISLGQGVAEAFF
TRBV10-1,TRBJ2-4,CASSESRDRNIQYF
TRBV6-1,TRBJ1-1,CASRTGRNTEAFF
TRBV6-6,TRBJ1-2,CASSYLDSYGYTF
TRBV28,TRBJ1-2,CASSYRTGAKGYTF
TRBV30,TRBJ1-1,CAWSADEAFF
TRBV9,TRBJ1-1,CASSATTGVGFTEAFF
TRBV7-2,TRBJ1-6,CASSLARQGRNSPLHF
TRBV5-1,TRBJ2-2,CASSLSLAVDTGELFF
TRBV19,TRBJ2-3,CASSRLAGPSDTQYF
TRBV28,TRBJ1-5,CASSLRDSSNQPQHF
TRBV12-5,TRBJ2-1,CASGLVLSGGTHEQFF
TRBV4-2,TRBJ2-7,CASSQNSGGPGEQYF
TRBV6-1,TRBJ1-2,CATLSSQGYWGGYTF
TRBV28,TRBJ1-1,CASSFGAATFQGEAFF
TRBV10-3,TRBJ2-7,CAIRDSRSYEQYF
TRBV30,TRBJ1-2,CAWSPGQGDGYTF
TRBV28,TRBJ2-5,CASSLTSGAGKTQYF
TRBV7-2,TRBJ2-7,CASSLGYSGSYEQYF
TRBV5-1,TRBJ2-7,CASSLAGRADTYEQYF
TRBV30,TRBJ2-2,CAWSPGQGNTGELFF
TRBV11-2,TRBJ2-3,CASSLGYGGRSDTQYF
TRBV6-1,TRBJ1-1,CASSEQGTEAFF
TRBV28,TRBJ1-5,CASRTPQGHSNQPQHF
TRBV14,TRBJ1-3,CASSITGFSGNTIYF
TRBV30,TRBJ2-7,CAWSPASFSQGVHEQYF
TRBV6-5,TRBJ2-1,CASSLDRGFNEQFF
TRBV6-5,TRBJ2-4,CASSPGTSGINIQYF
TRBV4-1,TRBJ2-2,CASSQPGVMGELFF
TRBV9,TRBJ1-1,CASTPGGSNTEAFF
TRBV11-2,TRBJ1-1,CASSPDRGRVETEAFF
TRBV2,TRBJ1-5,CASSEGTGGNQPQHF
TRBV4-3,TRBJ2-2,CASSQDPGSNTGELFF
TRBV4-1,TRBJ2-7,CASSHRTGGYEQYF
TRBV7-9,TRBJ1-2,CASSQQGPNYGYTF
TRBV9,TRBJ2-1,CASSVGASGGYPYNEQFF
TRBV4-3,TRBJ1-2,CASSQRGNYGYTF
TRBV6-1,TRBJ2-6,CASRPDRAGANVLTF
TRBV30,TRBJ2-1,CAWSVEGYNEQFF
TRBV5-4,TRBJ1-6,CASSGTGTINSPLHF
TRBV5-1,TRBJ1-3,CASSLTGFGGNTIYF
TRBV28,TRBJ2-7,CASSFSSYEQYF